These 17 T cell receptor beta chains share one sample of origin, sequenced in a study of CD8+CD57+ T cells in acquired aplastic anemia. TCR beta VDJ and CDR3 profiling used genomic DNA as template. TCRdb processed the reads anew with MiXCR; each CDR3 protein has one entry. The table includes around 160,000 distinct CDR3 sequences, around half detected once. Flow cytometry had shown expanded CD8+CD57+ cells in the patients chosen for sequencing. Sequencing input: sorted CD4+, CD8+, or CD8+CD57+ T cells (not recorded which) from PBMCs. The receptor source for this set is a human donor with aplastic anemia.

This clonotype was seen more than once but under ten times. This chain links TRBV6-4 with TRBJ1-5; 7 bases match TRBD1. The germline gives CDR1 MRHNA, CDR2 SNTAGT. V gave up 6 bases and J gave up 2 bases; unmatched junction bases: 13. The CDR3 runs 17 residues. The CDR3 protein is CASSDRAGEVGNQPQHF. CDR3 coding DNA: TGTGCCAGCAGCGACAGGGCAGGGGAGGTGGGCAATCAGCCCCAGCATTTT.

Many counts were recorded for this clonotype. The V gene is TRBV28, the J gene TRBJ2-7, with D perhaps matching TRBD1 or TRBD2 (6 bases each). Germline CDR1 MDHEN, CDR2 SYDVKM. The V gene lost 4 bases and the J gene lost 0 bases, with 13 bases spanning the gap. The CDR3 runs to 15 residues. The CDR3 nucleotides are TGTGCCAGCAGTTCTCGGGGGCGGAGCTCCTACGAGCAGTACTTC. Its translation: CASSSRGRSSYEQYF.

This clonotype showed up many times. CDR3 DNA sequence: TGTGCCAGCAGCCCTGGGACGGGGGATAAACTGTTTTTT. Protein: CASSPGTGDKLFF. The chain combines TRBV6-4 with TRBJ1-4; D might be TRBD1 (5 bases). Deletions cut 6 bases from V and 11 bases from J, with 16 bases between. The length of the CDR3 is 13 residues. From germline, CDR1 is MRHNA and CDR2 SNTAGT.

A single count supports this clonotype. A single base separates this from a much larger clone, so it may be a read error. The chain employs TRBV9 and TRBJ2-3; the D gene is possibly TRBD2 (6 bases). CDR1 SGDLS and CDR2 YYNGEE come from the germline V gene. The CDR3 consists of 15 residues. CDR3 loop: CTSSAGAGSGDTQYF. CDR3 in DNA: TGTACCAGCAGCGCCGGGGCGGGATCAGGCGATACGCAGTATTTT.

The chain employs TRBV25-1 and TRBJ2-7; 7 positions match TRBD2. Germline V gene sequence: CDR1 MGHDK, CDR2 SYGVNS. The length of the CDR3 is 14 residues. Trimming removed 8 bases from V and 6 bases from J; junction bases left unmatched: 13. The CDR3 bases are TGTGCCAGCTCACCTTCGGGAGGAGGGGTCGAGCAGTACTTC. Translation: CASSPSGGGVEQYF.

The table lists this clonotype with a few counts. CDR3 protein: CASSRASPGQPQHF. The CDR3 DNA sequence: TGTGCCAGCAGCCGGGCCTCCCCAGGTCAGCCCCAGCATTTT. The chain carries TRBV27 and TRBJ1-5; D not resolved. CDR1 and CDR2 from the germline V gene are MNHEY and SMNVEV (reference sequence). The CDR3 is 14 amino acids. V dropped 6 bases and J dropped 6 bases, with 15 bases sitting between them.

This clonotype was seen repeatedly, ten times or more. With a much larger clone just one base away, this may be a read error. The chain has TRBV7-2 and TRBJ1-4, with D perhaps TRBD1 (5 bases). This CDR3 has 13 amino acids. Germline V CDR1 and CDR2: SGHTA, FQGNSA. Trimming pared 10 bases from V and 7 bases from J, leaving 16 bases between. The chain's CDR3 is CATAKGYGEKLFF. The CDR3 region has the DNA TGTGCCACCGCGAAGGGGTACGGTGAAAAACTGTTTTTT.

The V gene is TRBV6-2 or TRBV6-3, the J gene TRBJ1-2; unclear D gene. Germline CDR1 reads MNHEY; CDR2 reads SVGEGT. The ends were cut back, 2 bases at V and 7 bases at J, with 5 bases in the middle. This CDR3 contains 11 residues. CDR3 bases: TGTGCCAGCAGTTACGCGGTTGGCTACACCTTC. As protein: CASSYAVGYTF.

J is TRBJ1-1 and V is TRBV29-1, with 9 bases lining up with TRBD1. The CDR3 length is 12 residues. V was clipped by 6 bases and J by 6 bases; unmatched bases: 5. Germline CDR1 is SQVTM and CDR2 is ANQGSEA. CDR3 nucleotides: TGCAGCGTGGACAGGGGTGGCTCTGAAGCTTTCTTT. This codes for CSVDRGGSEAFF.

The genes are TRBV15 and TRBJ1-5, with a tentative D call TRBD1 (6 bases). V dropped 1 base and J dropped 3 bases, with 16 bases sitting between them. CDR1 and CDR2 from the germline V gene are LNHNV and YYDKDF (reference sequence). CDR3 length equals 17 residues. The CDR3: CATSRGADRMANQPQHF. The CDR3 DNA follows: TGTGCCACCAGCAGAGGGGCCGACAGGATGGCCAATCAGCCCCAGCATTTT.

This clonotype was recorded many times. The chain is built from TRBV5-6 and TRBJ1-2, with D possibly matching TRBD1 (5 bases). Per germline, CDR1 SGHDT and CDR2 YYEEEE. Trimming pared 4 bases from V and 6 bases from J, leaving 16 bases between. The CDR3 length is 14 residues. The CDR3 bases are TGTGCCAGCAGCCCAGTGGGGGGGAGGGATGGCTACACCTTC. It is translated as CASSPVGGRDGYTF. Supplemented by reference TRBV5-6 and TRBJ1-2, the full variable domain reads DAGVTQSPTHLIKTRGQQVTLRCSPKSGHDTVSWYQQALGQGPQFIFQYYEEEERQRGNFPDRFSGHQFPNYSSELNVNALLLGDSALYLCASSPVGGRDGYTFGSGTRLTVV.

This clonotype was observed at least ten times. The chain links TRBV25-1 to TRBJ2-7, with a tentative D call TRBD1 (6 bases). This CDR3 contains 12 residues. Germline assignment: CDR1 MGHDK and CDR2 SYGVNS. The V end was cut by 8 bases, the J end by 2 bases, with 10 bases between. CDR3 sequence reads: CASSDRTYEQYF. The CDR3 bases are TGTGCCAGCTCGGACAGAACCTACGAGCAGTACTTC.

As concerns this clonotype: A much more abundant neighbour one base away suggests this may be a read error. The chain combines TRBV6-5 with TRBJ1-1; D ambiguous. CDR1 and CDR2 from the germline V gene are MNHEY and SVGAGI. CDR3 length equals 12 residues. The CDR3 bases are TGTGCCTGCAGTTACGTCGCAATTGAAGCTTTCTTT. It is translated as CACSYVAIEAFF.

This clonotype was observed a handful of times. J is TRBJ1-1 and V is TRBV5-1; D gene uncertain. Looked up from germline, CDR1 is SGHRS and CDR2 is YFSETQ. Between the trimmed V and J ends, which lost 4 bases and 1 base, there was a span of 11 bases. This CDR3 is built from 14 residues. As DNA, the CDR3 is TGCGCCAGCAGCCCAGGACTAAGGAACACTGAAGCTTTCTTT. This gives the protein CASSPGLRNTEAFF. Based on the CDR3 plus reference TRBV5-1 and TRBJ1-1, the full variable domain is KAGVTQTPRYLIKTRGQQVTLSCSPISGHRSVSWYQQTPGQGLQFLFEYFSETQRNKGNFPGRFSGRQFSNSRSEMNVSTLELGDSALYLCASSPGLRNTEAFFGQGTRLTVV.

This clonotype occurred a few times. J is TRBJ1-2 and V is TRBV15; D call uncertain. V was cut by 1 base and J by 0 bases, with 6 bases left in between. CDR3 size: 14 residues. Germline CDR1 and CDR2: LNHNV and YYDKDF (reference sequence). The CDR3 is CATSRVDSNYGYTF. CDR3 DNA sequence: TGTGCCACCAGCAGAGTGGATTCTAACTATGGCTACACCTTC.

This clonotype was seen only once. The CDR3 coding sequence is TGTGCCAGCAGAACCTCGTGGACTAGCGGCTACAATGAGCAGTTCTTC. Translated: CASRTSWTSGYNEQFF. The V and J genes are TRBV11-2 and TRBJ2-1, with TRBD2 identical over 10 bases. Germline assignment: CDR1 SGHAT and CDR2 FQNNGV. CDR3 size: 16 residues. Losses at the gene ends were 6 bases for V and 3 bases for J; bases not matched to a gene: 8.

The V and J genes are TRBV20-1 and TRBJ1-4; 8 bases map to TRBD1. The CDR3 spans 13 residues. Unmatched junction bases numbered 4, after V lost 5 bases and J lost 5 bases. In germline, CDR1 is DFQATT, CDR2 SNEGSKA (reference sequence). CDR3 nucleotides: TGCAGTGCTCCCACAGGGGGAAATGAAAAACTGTTTTTT. Translated, it gives CSAPTGGNEKLFF.